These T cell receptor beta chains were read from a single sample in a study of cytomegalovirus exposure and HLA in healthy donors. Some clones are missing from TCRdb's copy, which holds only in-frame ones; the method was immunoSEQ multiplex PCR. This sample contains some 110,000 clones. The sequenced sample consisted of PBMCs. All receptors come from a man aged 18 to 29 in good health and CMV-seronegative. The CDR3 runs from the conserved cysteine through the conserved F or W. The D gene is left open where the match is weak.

CDR3nt: TGTGCCAGCAGCCAGACGGACAGGGACAGCTCCTACAATGAGCAGTTCTTC; CDR3aa: CASSQTDRDSSYNEQFF; j_gene: TRBJ2-1; d_gene: TRBD1; v_gene: TRBV7-9
CDR3nt: TGTGCCAGCAGCTTACGGAGGCCGAGGAACACCGGGGAGCTGTTTTTT; CDR3aa: CASSLRRPRNTGELFF; j_gene: TRBJ2-2; d_gene: -; v_gene: TRBV5-6
CDR3nt: TGTGCCAGCGGAAGTTTACTAGCGGGAGCGGGCGGGGAGCTGTTTTTT; CDR3aa: CASGSLLAGAGGELFF; j_gene: TRBJ2-2; d_gene: TRBD2; v_gene: TRBV9
CDR3nt: TGCGCCAGCAGCCACCGCCACGGACACAACACCGGGGAGCTGTTTTTT; CDR3aa: CASSHRHGHNTGELFF; j_gene: TRBJ2-2; d_gene: -; v_gene: TRBV4-1
CDR3nt: TGCAGCGTCAGGGGTTCTTCCTACGAGCAGTACTTC; CDR3aa: CSVRGSSYEQYF; j_gene: TRBJ2-7; d_gene: -; v_gene: TRBV29-1
CDR3nt: TGTGCCAGTCGACTGACAGGGGGCATCTCCTACGAGCAGTACTTC; CDR3aa: CASRLTGGISYEQYF; j_gene: TRBJ2-7; d_gene: TRBD1; v_gene: TRBV28
CDR3nt: TGCGCCAGCAGCTTGGAGGCAGGGGGGAGCACAGATACGCAGTATTTT; CDR3aa: CASSLEAGGSTDTQYF; j_gene: TRBJ2-3; d_gene: -; v_gene: TRBV5-1
CDR3nt: TGTGCCAGCGTTTACTGGGGCAGGGATCAGCCCCAGCATTTT; CDR3aa: CASVYWGRDQPQHF; j_gene: TRBJ1-5; d_gene: -; v_gene: TRBV28
CDR3nt: TGTGCCATCAGTGTCGGGGGTAGCAATCAGCCCCAGCATTTT; CDR3aa: CAISVGGSNQPQHF; j_gene: TRBJ1-5; d_gene: -; v_gene: TRBV10-3
CDR3nt: TGTGCCTTCCGGGGGGCGGGGGGCCTACAAGAGACCCAGTACTTC; CDR3aa: CAFRGAGGLQETQYF; j_gene: TRBJ2-5; d_gene: TRBD2; v_gene: TRBV10-3
CDR3nt: TGTGCCAGCAGGGGCCCGTGGGCAACTAATGAAAAACTGTTTTTT; CDR3aa: CASRGPWATNEKLFF; j_gene: TRBJ1-4; d_gene: -; v_gene: TRBV28
CDR3nt: TGTGCCAGCAGCTTAGTATCCAGGCAGGGGAACACTGAAGCTTTCTTT; CDR3aa: CASSLVSRQGNTEAFF; j_gene: TRBJ1-1; d_gene: -; v_gene: TRBV7-8
CDR3nt: TGTGCCAGCAGCCAATCGGGGGACATGTGGACTGAAGCTTTCTTT; CDR3aa: CASSQSGDMWTEAFF; j_gene: TRBJ1-1; d_gene: -; v_gene: TRBV16
CDR3nt: TGTGCCAGCAGCTTGGCCCGGGCGAATACGGGGGTCTACGAGCAGTACTTC; CDR3aa: CASSLARANTGVYEQYF; j_gene: TRBJ2-7; d_gene: -; v_gene: TRBV5-6
CDR3nt: TGTGCCATCAGCGGGACTAGCGGGAGCTCGATTCTGGACGAGCAGTACTTC; CDR3aa: CAISGTSGSSILDEQYF; j_gene: TRBJ2-7; d_gene: TRBD2; v_gene: TRBV10-3
CDR3nt: TGCGCCAGCAGCTTAGAACTAGTGGCTTCCACAGATACGCAGTATTTT; CDR3aa: CASSLELVASTDTQYF; j_gene: TRBJ2-3; d_gene: -; v_gene: TRBV5-1
CDR3nt: TGTGCCAGCAGCCACTATAGCGGGAGAGTCTACGAGCAGTACTTC; CDR3aa: CASSHYSGRVYEQYF; j_gene: TRBJ2-7; d_gene: TRBD2; v_gene: TRBV14
CDR3nt: TGTGCCACTCAAGGGGATGGGGCCAACGTCCTGACTTTC; CDR3aa: CATQGDGANVLTF; j_gene: TRBJ2-6; d_gene: -; v_gene: TRBV10-3
CDR3nt: TGTGCCAGTAGTTTTAGACTTCAGAACACCGGGGAGCTGTTTTTT; CDR3aa: CASSFRLQNTGELFF; j_gene: TRBJ2-2; d_gene: -; v_gene: TRBV19
CDR3nt: TGCGCCAGCAGCCCGTTAGCGGGGGCGGGGTCGGATACGCAGTATTTT; CDR3aa: CASSPLAGAGSDTQYF; j_gene: TRBJ2-3; d_gene: TRBD2; v_gene: TRBV5-1
CDR3nt: TGTGCCAGTAGTAATCGTCTCGAGCAGTACTTC; CDR3aa: CASSNRLEQYF; j_gene: TRBJ2-7; d_gene: -; v_gene: TRBV19
CDR3nt: TGCGCCAGCAGCCAAGTGGGTGGGGGCAGTGAGACCCAGTACTTC; CDR3aa: CASSQVGGGSETQYF; j_gene: TRBJ2-5; d_gene: -; v_gene: TRBV4-1
CDR3nt: TGTGCCAGCAGTTTCGGCAGGGGCCCCTACGAGCAGTACTTC; CDR3aa: CASSFGRGPYEQYF; j_gene: TRBJ2-7; d_gene: -; v_gene: TRBV27
CDR3nt: TGTGCCTTCGGATCCGGGACAGGGTGGGCCGGGGAGCTGTTTTTT; CDR3aa: CAFGSGTGWAGELFF; j_gene: TRBJ2-2; d_gene: TRBD1; v_gene: TRBV30